Shown below are 31 T cell receptor beta chains from a single sample sequenced in a study of blood T cell repertoires in COVID-19 (dated by TCRdb to 2020 to 2021). The library was generated by the immunoSEQ multiplex PCR assay. Imported from immuneACCESS, the table was reduced by TCRdb to in-frame sequences with V and J called. These copies leave out some clones; in studies compared against another copy, an unresolved V gene accounts for under half, and the cause of the remainder is not known. The sample has fewer than 350,000 clones on record, around 85% of them singletons. 12% of the sample goes to the ten largest clones. Input material: peripheral blood. All receptors derive from a woman aged 25 to 39 with COVID-19, enrolled during active disease.

This chain links TRBV27 with TRBJ2-2, with 11 bases lining up with TRBD1. Germline loops: CDR1 MNHEY, CDR2 SMNVEV (reference sequence). After removal of 4 bases from V and 8 bases from J, the junction contained 6 bases not matched to a gene. The CDR3 length is 15 residues. The DNA for the CDR3 is TGTGCCAGCAGTTGGACAGGGGGCGTTTTGGGGGAGCTGTTTTTT. Protein sequence: CASSWTGGVLGELFF.

The sample holds one count of this clone. The rearrangement joins TRBV20-1 to TRBJ1-1, with D uncertain. The germline V gene has CDR1 DFQATT and CDR2 SNEGSKA (reference sequence). There are 11 residues in the CDR3. Trimming stripped 8 bases from V and 7 bases from J, with 14 bases between. The CDR3 sequence: CSTREAFEAFF. The CDR3 DNA reads as TGCAGTACCCGGGAAGCATTTGAAGCTTTCTTT.

The chain carries TRBV11-2 and TRBJ2-1; 7 nucleotides align to TRBD1. Germline CDR1 SGHAT, CDR2 FQNNGV. This CDR3 comprises 15 residues. V lost 5 bases and J lost 7; bases outside the gene matches: 11. CDR3 coding DNA: TGTGCCAGCAGCCCCGGACAGGTGCGGAGTAATGAGCAGTTCTTC. It translates to CASSPGQVRSNEQFF.

The rearrangement links TRBV7-8 to TRBJ2-1; 7 bases line up with TRBD1. The CDR3 extends over 13 amino acids. The germline V gene encodes CDR1 SGHVS and CDR2 FQNEAQ. V was pared by 5 bases and J by 16 bases, with 14 bases of the junction left unmatched. CDR3 sequence (DNA): TGTGCCAGCAGCGGCATAACAGGGGTTGCTCGATTCTTC. Its protein product is CASSGITGVARFF. Full variable domain (rest looked up from reference TRBV7-8 and TRBJ2-1): GAGVSQSPRYKVAKRGQDVALRCDPISGHVSLFWYQQALGQGPEFLTYFQNEAQLDKSGLPSDRFFAERPEGSVSTLKIQRTQQEDSAVYLCASSGITGVARFFGPGTRLTVL.

This clone was picked up a small number of times. The gene calls are TRBV24-1 and TRBJ2-2; tentative D call: TRBD2 (5 bases). Germline CDR1 and CDR2: KGHDR and SFDVKD. The CDR3 totals 18 residues. V dropped 4 bases and J dropped 1 base, with 18 bases sitting between them. The CDR3 sequence is CATSDPRGGAGNTGELFF. The CDR3, as DNA: TGTGCCACCAGTGACCCCCGAGGTGGCGCGGGGAACACCGGGGAGCTGTTTTTT.

In its sample, this clone was seen a few times. This chain joins TRBV7-9 and TRBJ2-6; unclear D gene. Germline V gives CDR1 SEHNR, CDR2 FQNEAQ (reference sequence). This CDR3 is built from 15 residues. V was shortened by 1 base and J by 0 bases, with 4 bases between the two germline ends. The CDR3 protein is CASSLGLSGANVLTF. The CDR3 DNA reads TGTGCCAGCAGCTTAGGTCTCTCTGGGGCCAACGTCCTGACTTTC.

This chain connects TRBV7-9 to TRBJ1-2, with a tentative D call TRBD1 (5 bases). The V end was cut by 5 bases, the J end by 1 base, with 11 bases between. The CDR3 sequence is 14 residues long. CDR1 SEHNR and CDR2 FQNEAQ come from the germline V gene (reference sequence). CDR3 in amino acids: CASSQGAVNYGYTF. The CDR3 DNA reads as TGTGCCAGCAGCCAAGGGGCAGTTAACTATGGCTACACCTTC.

CDR3 sequence: CASSESGGTRGYTF. In DNA form, the CDR3 reads TGCGCCAGCAGTGAGTCCGGGGGGACCCGTGGCTACACCTTC. This sequence joins TRBV10-1 and TRBJ1-2; the D gene is possibly TRBD1 (5 bases). The germline gives CDR1 WNHNN, CDR2 SYGVQD (reference sequence). The CDR3 covers 14 residues. The V end lost 0 bases, the J end lost 7 bases, and 12 bases lay between the germline ends.

The V call is TRBV6-6, the J call TRBJ2-5, with 8 bases matching TRBD1. CDR3 length: 16 residues. V gave up 5 bases and J gave up 2 bases; unmatched junction bases: 10. CDR1 is MNHNY, CDR2 SVGAGI, per germline (reference sequence). This CDR3 reads CASSRGQGVPQETQYF. The CDR3 DNA sequence: TGTGCCAGCAGTCGTGGACAGGGTGTCCCACAAGAGACCCAGTACTTC.

The chain has TRBV10-2 and TRBJ2-7, with 7 bases fitting TRBD2. The junction had 3 bases not matched to a gene; V was cut back by 4 bases and J by 3 bases. Germline assignment: CDR1 WSHSY and CDR2 SAAADI. There are 13 residues in the CDR3. The CDR3: CASSGAGSYEQYF. DNA of the CDR3: TGCGCCAGCAGTGGAGCGGGGAGCTACGAGCAGTACTTC.

This clone was counted only a few times. The V and J genes are TRBV2 and TRBJ2-5, with TRBD1 as a possible D gene (5 bases). The CDR3 spans 16 residues. The germline V gene has CDR1 SNHLY and CDR2 FYNNEI. V was trimmed by 7 bases and J by 1 base, leaving 19 bases between them. The CDR3 DNA follows: TGTGCCAGCACCGCGCGGCCAGGGCAACTCCAAGAGACCCAGTACTTC. This translates into CASTARPGQLQETQYF.

CDR3 in DNA: TGTGCCAGCAGCGCCCCCTGGACAGTTAACACTGAAGCTTTCTTT. Translating it yields CASSAPWTVNTEAFF. V and J are TRBV11-2 and TRBJ1-1, with D perhaps TRBD1 (6 bases). CDR3 length: 15 amino acids. Between the trimmed V and J ends, which lost 5 bases and 2 bases, there was a span of 15 bases. The germline V gene encodes CDR1 SGHAT and CDR2 FQNNGV.

The chain couples TRBV7-6 to TRBJ1-2; no clear D. V shed 4 bases and J shed 2 bases, with 11 bases lying between them. The CDR3 runs 14 residues. CDR1 SGHVS and CDR2 FNYEAQ come from the germline V gene. Written as DNA, the CDR3 is TGTGCCAGCAGCTCCAGGATATACAACTATGGCTACACCTTC. This gives the protein CASSSRIYNYGYTF.

V gene TRBV2 combines with J gene TRBJ2-7; D gene unclear. The CDR3 has 12 residues. The V end lost 8 bases, the J end lost 2 bases, and 10 bases lay between the germline ends. Germline CDR1 is SNHLY and CDR2 is FYNNEI. The CDR3 loop is CASSTPPYEQYF. CDR3 nucleotides: TGTGCCAGCTCGACTCCTCCCTACGAGCAGTACTTC.

CDR3 sequence (DNA): TGTGCCAGCAGCCCTAAACGGGACTCTCACGAGCAGTACTTC. Amino acid sequence: CASSPKRDSHEQYF. The chain links TRBV7-9 to TRBJ2-7, with a tentative D call TRBD2 (6 bases). The CDR3 consists of 14 residues. Trimming left V 5 bases short and J 5 bases short, with 16 bases between. Germline CDR1 reads SEHNR; CDR2 reads FQNEAQ (reference sequence).

The chain carries TRBV7-9 and TRBJ2-5; D might be TRBD2 (6 bases). With 1 base removed from V and 5 bases from J, the gap between germline ends came to 8 bases. The CDR3 runs 13 residues. Germline V CDR1 and CDR2: SEHNR, FQNEAQ (reference sequence). CDR3: CASSLVLAETQYF. The CDR3 DNA reads as TGTGCCAGCAGCTTAGTTCTAGCGGAGACCCAGTACTTC.

This clone was counted once. The rearrangement links TRBV28 to TRBJ1-2; D is perhaps TRBD1 (5 bases). Trimming pared 9 bases from V and 8 bases from J, leaving 10 bases between. The length of the CDR3 is 10 residues. Germline values: CDR1 MDHEN, CDR2 SYDVKM. The CDR3 DNA is TGTGCCAGTCGGGGGGGAGGCTACACCTTC. This encodes CASRGGGYTF.

This rearrangement joins TRBV28 to TRBJ2-2; 8 bases are a match to TRBD1. The V segment lost 6 bases and the J segment 4 bases; nucleotides outside the gene matches: 7. The CDR3 contains 15 residues. Germline V gives CDR1 MDHEN, CDR2 SYDVKM. The CDR3 DNA is TGTGCCAGCAGGATGACCGGACAGGGCACCGGGGAGCTGTTTTTT. This gives the protein CASRMTGQGTGELFF.

This sequence joins TRBV7-9 and TRBJ2-5; maybe TRBD2 (6 bases). Trimming cost V 4 bases and J 5 bases, with 14 bases left between them. CDR3 size: 14 residues. Germline assignment: CDR1 SEHNR and CDR2 FQNEAQ (reference sequence). The CDR3 nucleotides read TGTGCCAGCAGCTCGTCCGGGACTTCGGAGACCCAGTACTTC. Translated, it gives CASSSSGTSETQYF.

The rearrangement uses TRBV6-5 and TRBJ1-5; D is possibly TRBD1 (5 bases). In germline, CDR1 is MNHEY, CDR2 SVGAGI. CDR3 length equals 15 residues. Between the trimmed V and J ends, which lost 7 bases and 0 bases, there was a span of 13 bases. CDR3 DNA: TGTGCCAGCATCACAGGACCTTATAGCAATCAGCCCCAGCATTTT. This gives the protein CASITGPYSNQPQHF.

A few counts support this clone. The chain employs TRBV7-9 and TRBJ1-1; 7 positions match TRBD1. The V and J ends lost 5 bases and 1 base, in that order; junction bases with no gene match: 13. The CDR3 runs to 17 residues. CDR1 is SEHNR, CDR2 FQNEAQ, per germline (reference sequence). CDR3: CASSPPLGGAGNTEAFF. Here the CDR3 DNA reads TGTGCCAGCAGCCCCCCCTTAGGGGGCGCAGGGAACACTGAAGCTTTCTTT.

The genes are TRBV7-7 and TRBJ2-5; D not certain. Trimming removed 2 bases from V and 4 bases from J, with 8 bases in between. CDR1 and CDR2 (germline): SSHAT, FNYEAQ (reference sequence). The CDR3 has 13 amino acids. CDR3 region: CASSLRQLETQYF. CDR3 nucleotides: TGTGCCAGCAGCTTACGACAATTAGAGACCCAGTACTTC. Based on the CDR3 plus reference TRBV7-7 and TRBJ2-5, the full variable domain is GAGVSQSPRYKVTKRGQDVTLRCDPISSHATLYWYQQALGQGPEFLTYFNYEAQPDKSGLPSDRFSAERPEGSISTLTIQRTEQRDSAMYRCASSLRQLETQYFGPGTRLLVL.

The V call is TRBV27, the J call TRBJ2-7; possible D gene TRBD1, 6 bases. The CDR3 covers 13 residues. The V and J ends lost 2 bases and 3 bases respectively, with 8 bases between them. Germline loops: CDR1 MNHEY, CDR2 SMNVEV (reference sequence). The CDR3 here is CASSLHRDYEQYF. The DNA for the CDR3 is TGTGCCAGCAGTTTACACAGGGACTACGAGCAGTACTTC.

The chain combines TRBV12-5 with TRBJ2-7, with D tentatively TRBD2 (6 bases). V lost 4 bases and J lost 4, with 8 bases in between. From germline, CDR1 is LGHNT and CDR2 FRNRAP. The CDR3 sequence is 12 residues long. CDR3 sequence (DNA): TGTGCTAGTGGTTCGGAGGGATACGAGCAGTACTTC. It codes for CASGSEGYEQYF.

The gene calls are TRBV29-1 and TRBJ2-7; 7 bases align to TRBD1. V gave up 7 bases and J gave up 2 bases; unmatched junction bases: 11. The germline CDR1 and CDR2 sequences are SQVTM and ANQGSEA. This CDR3 is built from 14 residues. CDR3 in DNA: TGCAGCGCCCTGGGGACAGCTGGAGCCTACGAGCAGTACTTC. Residues: CSALGTAGAYEQYF.

The chain carries TRBV7-2 and TRBJ2-1, with 7 bases identical to TRBD2. The CDR3 totals 15 residues. V shed 6 bases and J 3 bases; nucleotides not matched to a gene: 8. The germline CDR1 and CDR2 sequences are SGHTA and FQGNSA. CDR3 bases: TGTGCCAGCAGAACAATGGGGGGGGGCTACAATGAGCAGTTCTTC. It encodes CASRTMGGGYNEQFF.

The rearrangement uses TRBV5-1 and TRBJ2-1; 11 nucleotides align to TRBD2. The V and J ends lost 5 bases and 4 bases, in that order; junction bases with no gene match: 5. Germline-derived CDR1 and CDR2 are SGHRS and YFSETQ. The CDR3 covers 15 residues. Here the CDR3 reads CASSQLAGEYNEQFF. In DNA, the CDR3 is TGCGCCAGCAGTCAACTAGCGGGGGAATACAATGAGCAGTTCTTC.

This clone came up a few times. The sample holds other DNA sequences that translate to the same CDR3. The chain uses TRBV30 and TRBJ1-5; D is unclear. The CDR3 contains 13 residues. Trimming pared 0 bases from V and 2 bases from J, leaving 5 bases between. CDR1 and CDR2 (germline): GTSNPN, SVGIG (reference sequence). The CDR3 protein is CAWSVQGNQPQHF. The CDR3 nucleotides are TGTGCCTGGAGTGTGCAGGGCAATCAGCCCCAGCATTTT.

CDR3 sequence: CASSIAPNTEAFF. The DNA of the CDR3 is TGTGCCAGTAGTATAGCTCCGAACACTGAAGCTTTCTTT. The V gene is TRBV19, the J gene TRBJ1-1; D not resolved. Germline assignment: CDR1 LNHDA and CDR2 SQIVND (reference sequence). Trimming removed 1 base at V and 1 base at J, with 4 bases between. The length of the CDR3 is 13 residues.

A word on this clone: Other DNA sequences within the sample encode an identical CDR3. This chain uses TRBV7-2 with TRBJ1-1; tentatively, D is TRBD1 (5 bases). Per the germline V gene, CDR1 is SGHTA and CDR2 is FQGNSA. The CDR3 runs to 13 residues. V lost 2 bases to trimming and J lost 1 base, with 5 bases between them. The CDR3 spells CASSLQGNTEAFF. In DNA, the CDR3 is TGTGCCAGCAGCTTACAGGGGAACACTGAAGCTTTCTTT. Together with reference TRBV7-2 and TRBJ1-1, the CDR3 gives the full variable domain: GAGVSQSPSNKVTEKGKDVELRCDPISGHTALYWYRQSLGQGLEFLIYFQGNSAPDKSGLPSDRFSAERTGGSVSTLTIQRTQQEDSAVYLCASSLQGNTEAFFGQGTRLTVV.

This clone was counted only a few times. The chain combines TRBV7-9 with TRBJ2-5; the match to TRBD2 covers 8 bases. Trimming took 4 bases from V and 3 from J; bases not matched to a gene: 7. The CDR3 spans 15 residues. Per germline, CDR1 SEHNR and CDR2 FQNEAQ (reference sequence). CDR3 DNA: TGTGCCAGCAGCTCCAGGACGGGGGGGAAAGAGACCCAGTACTTC. Its translation is CASSSRTGGKETQYF.